Presented here are 5 T cell receptor beta chains from one specimen sequenced in a study of T cells expressing NK-cell markers. TCRdb reworked the 5' RACE reads into one entry per CDR3 protein, no DNA. In total, the table holds about 260,000 distinct CDR3 sequences. The sequenced sample was blood T cells: a sorted CD56 or NKG2C T cell subset, CD4+ or CD8+ T cells, or bulk PBMC T cells (not recorded which). Receptor source: a woman aged 18 to 75 in good health.

The chain couples TRBV20-1 to TRBJ1-1. Per germline, CDR1 DFQATT and CDR2 SNEGSKA (reference sequence). This CDR3 contains 12 residues. This chain's CDR3 is CSAGVGDTEAFF.

The chain uses TRBV20-1 and TRBJ2-1; the D gene TCRdb calls, TRBD2, cannot be checked with no DNA. Germline V gene lookup returns CDR1 DFQATT and CDR2 SNEGSKA (reference sequence). The CDR3 sequence is 19 residues long. CDR3 loop: CSARDPRTSGSLTYNEQFF.

This chain links TRBV5-1 with TRBJ2-5; the TRBD2 assignment by TCRdb is unverifiable without DNA. The CDR3 totals 15 residues. Germline V gives CDR1 SGHRS, CDR2 YFSETQ. The CDR3 is CASSLDAIPRETQYF.

The chain combines TRBV18 with TRBJ2-7; lacking DNA, the TRBD1 call made by TCRdb goes unchecked. The CDR3 totals 14 residues. Germline-derived CDR1 and CDR2 are KGHSH and LQKENI. CDR3 sequence reads: CASSPGTGGGEQYF.

V usage is TRBV12-3 or TRBV12-4 and J usage is TRBJ2-3; the D call from TCRdb, TRBD1, cannot be confirmed without DNA. The CDR3 sequence is 14 residues long. The CDR3 spells CASSWRGSTDTQYF.